The sequence of this TCR beta chain was determined in a study of T-cell reconstitution after alpha-beta-depleted transplantation in children. Whole-study findings and limits: Surviving recipient T cells and intrathymic progenitors accounted for some patients' high TCRbeta diversity at day 60. It was newly produced T cells that mostly accounted for T-cell counts and diversity one year after transplant.

This clonotype appeared many times. Its target is not known. A library of TCRbeta sequences, prepared with unique molecular identifiers, was generated. MiXCR, applied by TCRdb to the PCR reads, yields one record per CDR3 protein. The sample shows 250,000 to 300,000 distinct CDR3 sequences, roughly 12% of them seen only once. Sequencing used peripheral blood, obtained 180 days after TCRalphabeta/CD19-depleted stem cell transplant. This sequence was found in a male patient between 2 and 10 years old who had a stem cell transplant for chronic granulomatous disease, so the T cells may come from the graft donor.

The CDR3 loop is CASSLQVPRVLGTGELFF. CDR3 in DNA: TGTGCCAGCAGCTTACAAGTACCGAGGGTTCTTGGCACCGGGGAGCTGTTTTTT. The chain joins TRBV11-3 to TRBJ2-2, with TRBD2 as a possible D gene (5 bases). The CDR3 is 18 residues long. Germline V gene data show CDR1 as SGHNT and CDR2 as YENEEA. Trimming cost V 2 bases and J 4 bases, with 20 bases left between them.